This T cell receptor (beta chain) was obtained from a study of cytomegalovirus exposure and HLA in healthy donors. Study-wide results and limits: In a later analysis, productive TCRs from donors in an Asian-associated ancestry cluster reportedly carried fewer N-insertions than the cohort mean.

Amplification used 60 Vbeta primers and 13 Jbeta primers. Clones were sequenced by immunoSEQ multiplex PCR, and TCRdb holds only the in-frame ones, with some missing. The sample lists 130,000 or so clones, about two thirds occurring once. This clone was detected once. What it binds is unknown. V lost 6 bases and J lost 6, with 13 bases in between. CDR3 length equals 13 residues. CDR1 is MNHEY, CDR2 SVGAGI, per germline. The receptor comes from a man between 40 and 49 years old in good health and CMV-seropositive. Sequencing was carried out using PBMCs. The rearrangement joins TRBV6-5 to TRBJ2-3; possible D gene TRBD2, 6 bases. CDR3 coding DNA: TGTGCCAGCAGAGAGTCAGGGACTGATACGCAGTATTTT. This translates into CASRESGTDTQYF.